A single sample gave rise to the 15 T cell receptor beta chains below, sequenced in a study of blood T cells in healthy people across ages. Primed by a sample-barcoded 5' primer and a J-beta primer mix, a second PCR proceeded for 7 to 11 cycles. TCRdb re-called the 5' RACE reads through MiXCR, storing one row per CDR3 protein. This sample yields over 1.5 million distinct CDR3 sequences, of which 49% are seen a single time; roughly 2.1% belongs to the top ten. Sequenced sample: blood. All receptors come from a woman in her forties in good health.

The chain recombines TRBV27 with TRBJ1-6; 7 bases line up with TRBD1. Per germline, CDR1 MNHEY and CDR2 SMNVEV (reference sequence). V lost 5 bases to trimming and J lost 10 bases; unmatched junction nucleotides: 11. The CDR3 loop spans 15 amino acids. The CDR3 nucleotides read TGTGCCAGCAGTCCGACAGGGACGGGAGGGTCACCCCTCCACTTT. This translates into CASSPTGTGGSPLHF.

The rearrangement uses TRBV7-2 and TRBJ2-1; the D is unclear. V dropped 7 bases and J dropped 7 bases, with 17 bases sitting between them. The CDR3 runs to 14 residues. Germline V gene sequence: CDR1 SGHTA, CDR2 FQGNSA. DNA of the CDR3: TGTGCCAGCACCCTTCGTCCCCGGGTGAATGAGCAGTTCTTC. Its protein is CASTLRPRVNEQFF.

The chain joins TRBV6-2 or TRBV6-3 to TRBJ1-6; 7 positions agree with TRBD1. V shed 5 bases and J 10 bases; nucleotides not matched to a gene: 11. Germline V CDR1 and CDR2: MNHEY, SVGEGT. This CDR3 is built from 15 residues. The CDR3 nucleotides are TGTGCCAGCAGTACCCAGGACAGGAGAAGATCACCCCTCCACTTT. The encoded protein is CASSTQDRRRSPLHF.

This clonotype was seen more than once but under ten times. The chain has TRBV6-5 and TRBJ2-7; 11 bases are a match to TRBD2. Germline CDR1 is MNHEY and CDR2 is SVGAGI. The V and J ends lost 1 base and 0 bases, in that order; junction bases with no gene match: 5. The CDR3 has 17 residues. The CDR3 loop is CASSYLPSGGTSYEQYF. The CDR3 region has the DNA TGTGCCAGCAGTTACTTACCTAGCGGGGGGACCTCCTACGAGCAGTACTTC.

The genes are TRBV4-2 and TRBJ2-1, with TRBD2 matching 9 bases. V was pared by 0 bases and J by 0 bases, with 6 bases of the junction left unmatched. Germline values: CDR1 LGHNA, CDR2 YNFKEQ. The CDR3 is 18 residues long. CDR3 residues: CASSQESGLALSYNEQFF. The CDR3 DNA is TGTGCCAGCAGCCAAGAATCGGGACTAGCACTCTCCTACAATGAGCAGTTCTTC.

CDR3 protein: CATSDPGGLAGSTDTQYF. DNA of the CDR3: TGTGCCACCAGTGACCCCGGCGGACTAGCGGGATCTACAGATACGCAGTATTTT. The rearrangement links TRBV24-1 to TRBJ2-3, with 12 bases that match TRBD2. Germline assignment: CDR1 KGHDR and CDR2 SFDVKD. V lost 4 bases, J lost 3 bases, and 10 bases stayed unmatched. The CDR3 length is 18 residues.

This chain uses TRBV15 with TRBJ2-1, with 8 positions matching TRBD2. From germline, CDR1 is LNHNV and CDR2 YYDKDF (reference sequence). After removal of 2 bases from V and 4 bases from J, the junction contained 1 base not matched to a gene. The CDR3 runs 14 residues. The CDR3 is CATSRTSGYNEQFF. DNA for the CDR3: TGTGCCACCAGCAGAACTAGCGGTTACAATGAGCAGTTCTTC.

This chain uses TRBV6-5 with TRBJ2-3; the D gene is possibly TRBD1 (6 bases). Trimming took 5 bases from V and 4 from J, leaving 13 bases between them. The CDR3 consists of 14 residues. Germline V gene data show CDR1 as MNHEY and CDR2 as SVGAGI. The CDR3 nucleotides are TGTGCCAGCAGTCAACAGGGCTCGGCAGATACGCAGTATTTT. The encoded protein is CASSQQGSADTQYF.

The genes are TRBV3-1 and TRBJ2-7; 7 bases fit TRBD1. Per germline, CDR1 LGHDT and CDR2 YNNKEL (reference sequence). Unmatched junction bases numbered 8, after V lost 4 bases and J lost 5 bases. The CDR3 has 14 amino acids. Here the CDR3 reads CASSPETGVHEQYF. The CDR3 DNA sequence: TGTGCCAGCAGCCCCGAAACAGGGGTCCACGAGCAGTACTTC.

This chain links TRBV28 with TRBJ2-1; tentatively, D is TRBD1 (5 bases). Trimming pared 2 bases from V and 1 base from J, leaving 18 bases between. In germline, CDR1 is MDHEN, CDR2 SYDVKM. This CDR3 is 18 amino acids long. In DNA, the CDR3 is TGTGCCAGCAGTTTAAGGCAGGGAAAAGGACGATCCTACAATGAGCAGTTCTTC. Translated: CASSLRQGKGRSYNEQFF.

This clonotype came up a few times. V gene TRBV6-2 or TRBV6-3 combines with J gene TRBJ2-5; maybe TRBD1 (5 bases). V was pared by 8 bases and J by 5 bases, with 18 bases between. The CDR3 length is 14 residues. The germline V gene has CDR1 MNHEY and CDR2 SVGEGT. The CDR3 region has the DNA TGTGCCAGCCACTGGGGCGCGGTTATGGAGACCCAGTACTTC. Its translation is CASHWGAVMETQYF.

Concerning this clonotype: A much larger clone differs by one base, so this may be a read error. The V gene is TRBV12-3 or TRBV12-4, the J gene TRBJ2-5; perhaps TRBD2 as D (7 bases). Matching the DNA end better, TRBJ2-7 makes the J call doubtful. This CDR3 spans 14 amino acids. CDR3 sequence: CASSPGGLSCEQYF. DNA for the CDR3: TGTGCCAGCAGCCCCGGGGGGCTAAGCTGCGAGCAGTACTTC.

This clonotype has more than one count but fewer than ten. Mismatch with germline at one junction end may stem from a read error. This chain's CDR3 is CASSDSPGNYGYTF. DNA for the CDR3: TGTGCCAGCAGTGACTCTCCAGGGAACTATGGCTACACCTTC. The V and J genes are TRBV6-6 and TRBJ1-2; tentative D call: TRBD1 (5 bases). Looked up from germline, CDR1 is MNHNY and CDR2 is SVGAGI (reference sequence). The CDR3 covers 14 residues.

This clonotype was counted only a few times. This rearrangement joins TRBV2 to TRBJ1-2, with D uncertain. Germline assignment: CDR1 SNHLY and CDR2 FYNNEI. There are 12 residues in the CDR3. V dropped 2 bases and J dropped 6 bases, with 7 bases sitting between them. The CDR3 bases are TGTGCCAGCAGTGAAATACGGCATGGCTACACCTTC. Its translation: CASSEIRHGYTF.

The chain combines TRBV6-2 or TRBV6-3 with TRBJ2-5; weak D call: TRBD1 (6 bases). This CDR3 has 16 residues. The V gene lost 4 bases and the J gene lost 4 bases, with 19 bases spanning the gap. Per germline, CDR1 MNHEY and CDR2 SVGEGT. The DNA of the CDR3 is TGTGCCAGCAGTTTAGCTCGACAGGCGAGAGGAGAGACCCAGTACTTC. This gives the protein CASSLARQARGETQYF.